The present T cell receptor (beta chain) was sequenced within a study of shared clonotypes between healthy human individuals. The CDR3 sequence is 15 residues long. V shed 5 bases and J shed 4 bases, with 19 bases lying between them. CDR1 SGHRS and CDR2 YFSETQ come from the germline V gene. On this clone: The antigen remains undetermined.

Assay: immunoSEQ multiplex PCR; the TCRdb copy retains only in-frame clones and omits some. The profile covers some 2,500,000 clones, with 93% appearing a single time and 0.36% taken by the ten largest. Study-level findings and limits: Donor scarcity curtailed the genetic and exposure-history diversity represented herein.

The chain is built from TRBV5-1 and TRBJ2-7; D possibly corresponds to TRBD1 (7 bases). The TCR was taken from a man aged 18-30 years in good health. Some clones in this sample may be carry-over from other donors' samples. Sequencing was done on a sample of naive CD4+ T cells from PBMCs. The subset here: CD45RA+ positively selected. CDR3 nucleotide sequence: TGCGCCAGCAGAGCCGGCGCGACAGGGACTTACGAGCAGTACTTC. This translates into CASRAGATGTYEQYF.